The 9 T cell receptor beta chains listed next were all sequenced from one sample in a study of type 1 regulatory T cells. In TCRdb, the reads were re-called with MiXCR into one record per CDR3 protein. Of 88,000 or so distinct CDR3 sequences in the sample, around a third were seen once. The sequenced material came from CD4+ T cells, either the whole sample or a sorted fraction (not recorded which). The receptor source for this set is a human donor in good health.

The V and J genes are TRBV6-1 and TRBJ1-4; D not resolved. The CDR3 spans 15 residues. The germline V gene encodes CDR1 MNHNS and CDR2 SASEGT. V was trimmed by 1 base and J by 3 bases, leaving 9 bases between them. The CDR3 sequence is CASSEGGAANEKLFF. In DNA, the CDR3 is TGTGCCAGCAGTGAAGGCGGCGCGGCTAATGAAAAACTGTTTTTT.

The gene calls are TRBV5-1 and TRBJ2-2; no reliable D call. CDR3 size: 14 residues. The V gene's germline CDR1 is SGHRS and CDR2 YFSETQ. The V end was cut by 0 bases, the J end by 1 base, with 4 bases between. CDR3 loop: CASSLDRNTGELFF. Written as DNA, the CDR3 is TGCGCCAGCAGCTTGGACAGGAACACCGGGGAGCTGTTTTTT.

CDR3 sequence: CSARRISSYNEQFF. The CDR3 DNA reads as TGCAGTGCTAGAAGGATTAGCTCCTACAATGAGCAGTTCTTC. The V call is TRBV20-1, the J call TRBJ2-1, with D uncertain. The CDR3 is made up of 14 amino acids. Germline V lookup: CDR1 DFQATT, CDR2 SNEGSKA (reference sequence). The V gene lost 2 bases and the J gene lost 0 bases, with 8 bases spanning the gap.

The V call is TRBV4-1, the J call TRBJ2-7; TRBD1 matches at 7 bases. The CDR3 extends over 17 amino acids. Trimming took 0 bases from V and 3 from J; bases not matched to a gene: 11. Germline CDR1 and CDR2: MGHRA and YSYEKL. For the CDR3, the DNA is TGCGCCAGCAGCCAAGATCCAAGATCGGGGACAGTCTACGAGCAGTACTTC. This codes for CASSQDPRSGTVYEQYF.

The V call is TRBV3-1, the J call TRBJ2-3, with D unclear. V lost 2 bases and J lost 2, with 14 bases in between. The germline CDR1 and CDR2 sequences are LGHDT and YNNKEL (reference sequence). The CDR3 spans 16 residues. The CDR3 spells CASSQRVGLFTDTQYF. Written as DNA, the CDR3 is TGTGCCAGCAGCCAAAGGGTGGGCCTGTTCACAGATACGCAGTATTTT.

This clonotype turned up a few times. This chain joins TRBV5-6 and TRBJ2-1; 10 nucleotides align to TRBD2. Looked up from germline, CDR1 is SGHDT and CDR2 is YYEEEE. The V and J ends lost 1 base and 4 bases, in that order; junction bases with no gene match: 14. CDR3 length: 19 amino acids. In DNA, the CDR3 is TGTGCCAGCAGCTTGTACCCACTCCTAGCGGGAGTCAGGTACAATGAGCAGTTCTTC. Amino acids: CASSLYPLLAGVRYNEQFF.

Notes on this clonotype: One end of the junction is discordant with germline, which a read error may explain. J is TRBJ2-7 and V is TRBV19; the match to TRBD1 covers 10 bases. CDR1 and CDR2 from the germline V gene are LNHDA and SQIVND (reference sequence). There are 15 residues in the CDR3. In DNA, the CDR3 is TGTCCCAGTAGTATTTCTGACAGGGGGCGGTGGGAGCAGTACTTC. Residues: CPSSISDRGRWEQYF.

This clonotype is a singleton in its sample. V gene TRBV7-8 combines with J gene TRBJ2-7; unclear D gene. V was trimmed by 3 bases and J by 3 bases, leaving 18 bases between them. The CDR3 runs to 16 residues. Germline V gene data show CDR1 as SGHVS and CDR2 as FQNEAQ. CDR3 sequence (DNA): TGTGCCAGCAGCTTTTTCACGGCTAGTGTGGTCTACGAGCAGTACTTC. This translates into CASSFFTASVVYEQYF.

This clonotype was seen more than once but under ten times. The chain has TRBV6-2 or TRBV6-3 and TRBJ1-1; D remains ambiguous. Per the germline V gene, CDR1 is MNHEY and CDR2 is SVGEGT. V gave up 7 bases and J gave up 0 bases, with 12 bases separating them. CDR3 length equals 14 residues. The CDR3 DNA sequence: TGTGCCAGCATCGATTCCTTTATGAACACTGAAGCTTTCTTT. It encodes CASIDSFMNTEAFF.